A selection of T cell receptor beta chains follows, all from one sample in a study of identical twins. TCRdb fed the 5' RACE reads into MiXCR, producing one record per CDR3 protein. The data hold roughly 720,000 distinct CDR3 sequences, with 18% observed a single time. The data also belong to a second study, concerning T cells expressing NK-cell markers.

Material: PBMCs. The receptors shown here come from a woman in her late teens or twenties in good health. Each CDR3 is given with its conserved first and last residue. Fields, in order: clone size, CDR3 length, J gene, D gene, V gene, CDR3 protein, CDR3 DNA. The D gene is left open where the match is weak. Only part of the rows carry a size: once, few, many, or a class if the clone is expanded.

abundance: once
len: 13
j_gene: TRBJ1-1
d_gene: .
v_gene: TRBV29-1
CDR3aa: CSGGGWGNTEAFF
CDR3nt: TGCAGCGGGGGGGGTTGGGGAAACACTGAAGCTTTCTTT

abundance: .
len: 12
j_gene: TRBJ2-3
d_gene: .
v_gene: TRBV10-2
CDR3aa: CASGRFTDTQYF
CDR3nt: TGCGCCAGCGGGAGATTCACAGATACGCAGTATTTT

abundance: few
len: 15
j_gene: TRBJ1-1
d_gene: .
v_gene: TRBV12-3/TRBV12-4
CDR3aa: CASSRRQALNTEAFF
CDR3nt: TGTGCCAGCAGCCGTAGACAGGCCTTGAACACTGAAGCTTTCTTT

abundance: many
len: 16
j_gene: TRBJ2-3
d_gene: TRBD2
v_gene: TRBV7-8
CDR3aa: CASSPSGTIGTDTQYF
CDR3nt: TGTGCCAGCAGCCCATCCGGGACTATCGGCACAGATACGCAGTATTTT

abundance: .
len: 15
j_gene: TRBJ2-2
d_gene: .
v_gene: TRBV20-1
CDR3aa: CSAPGSLAGTGELFF
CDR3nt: TGCAGTGCCCCCGGAAGTCTAGCAGGAACCGGGGAGCTGTTTTTT

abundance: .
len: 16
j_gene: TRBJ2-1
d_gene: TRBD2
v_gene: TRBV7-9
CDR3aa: CASSPDRDYPLSEQFF
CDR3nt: TGTGCCAGCAGTCCCGACCGGGACTACCCGTTGTCTGAGCAGTTCTTC

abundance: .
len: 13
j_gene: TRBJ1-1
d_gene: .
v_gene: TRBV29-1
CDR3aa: CSVHGDLTTEAFF
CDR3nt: TGCAGCGTTCACGGGGACCTGACAACTGAAGCTTTCTTT

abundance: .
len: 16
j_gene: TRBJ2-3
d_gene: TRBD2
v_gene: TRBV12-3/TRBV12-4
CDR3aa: CASSDRSGASTDTQYF
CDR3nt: TGTGCCAGCAGCGACCGTAGCGGGGCTAGCACAGATACGCAGTATTTT

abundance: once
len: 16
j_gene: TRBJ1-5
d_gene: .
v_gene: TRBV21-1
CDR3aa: CASSRDLFPSNQPQHF
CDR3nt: TGTGCCAGCAGCAGGGACCTCTTCCCTAGCAATCAGCCCCAGCATTTT

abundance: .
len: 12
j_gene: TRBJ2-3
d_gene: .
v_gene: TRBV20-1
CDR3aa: CSVLSGADTQYF
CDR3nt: TGCAGTGTACTTTCCGGGGCAGATACGCAGTATTTT

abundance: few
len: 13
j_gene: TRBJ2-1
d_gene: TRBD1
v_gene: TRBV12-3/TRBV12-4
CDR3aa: CASSGAGGNEQFF
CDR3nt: TGTGCCAGCAGTGGCGCAGGGGGCAATGAGCAGTTCTTC

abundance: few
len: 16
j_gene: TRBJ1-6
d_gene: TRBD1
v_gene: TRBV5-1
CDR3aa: CASSWSSGTGNSPLHF
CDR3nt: TGCGCCAGCAGCTGGAGTTCCGGGACAGGGAATTCACCCCTCCACTTT

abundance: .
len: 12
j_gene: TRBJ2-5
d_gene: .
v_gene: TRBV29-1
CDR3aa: CSVWAAQETQYF
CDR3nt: TGCAGCGTTTGGGCAGCCCAAGAGACCCAGTACTTC

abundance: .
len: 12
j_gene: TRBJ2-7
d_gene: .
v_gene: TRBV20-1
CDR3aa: CSARFFEYEQYF
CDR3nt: TGCAGTGCTAGATTCTTCGAGTACGAGCAGTACTTC

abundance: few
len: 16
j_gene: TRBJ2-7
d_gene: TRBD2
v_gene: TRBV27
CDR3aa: CASSPNRGLPPYEQYF
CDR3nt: TGTGCCAGCAGTCCCAATCGGGGACTACCACCCTACGAGCAGTACTTC

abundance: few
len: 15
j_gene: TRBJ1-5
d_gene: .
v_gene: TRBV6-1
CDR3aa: CASSEVWGREQPQHF
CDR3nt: TGTGCCAGCAGTGAAGTATGGGGCAGGGAGCAGCCCCAGCATTTT

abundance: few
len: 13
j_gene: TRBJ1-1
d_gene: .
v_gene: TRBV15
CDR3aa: CATSRDTWTEAFF
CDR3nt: TGTGCCACCAGCAGAGATACTTGGACGGAGGCTTTCTTT

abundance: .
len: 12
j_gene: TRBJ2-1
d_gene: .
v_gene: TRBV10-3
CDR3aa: CAISRGDNEQFF
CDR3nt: TGTGCCATCAGTCGGGGTGACAATGAGCAGTTCTTC

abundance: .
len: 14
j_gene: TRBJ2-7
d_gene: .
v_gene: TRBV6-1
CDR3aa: CASSQTGTSYEQYF
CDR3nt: TGTGCCAGCAGTCAGACAGGGACTTCCTACGAGCAGTACTTC

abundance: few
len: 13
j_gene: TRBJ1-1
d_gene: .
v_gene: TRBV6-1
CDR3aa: CASSRRTNTEAFF
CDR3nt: TGTGCCAGCAGTCGTCGCACGAACACTGAAGCTTTCTTT

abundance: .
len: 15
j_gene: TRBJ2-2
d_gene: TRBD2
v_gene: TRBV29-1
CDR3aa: CSVDSPAGVTGELFF
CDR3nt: TGCAGCGTTGATTCGCCAGCGGGAGTCACCGGGGAGCTGTTTTTT

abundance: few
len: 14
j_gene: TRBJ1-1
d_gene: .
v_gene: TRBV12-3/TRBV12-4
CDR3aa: CASSDQAPNTEAFF
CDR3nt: TGTGCCAGCAGTGATCAGGCGCCCAACACTGAAGCTTTCTTT